This TCR beta chain was retrieved from a study of shared clonotypes between healthy human individuals. Study results and limitations: Among non-shared clonotypes, generation probabilities were lower than among those shared by all four donors. Memory subsets had estimated richness that was generally smaller than that of naive subsets.

Remarks on this clone: Its target is unknown. This may be a read error, as it is one base from a much larger clone.

The data were produced by immunoSEQ multiplex PCR, yet TCRdb's version contains in-frame clones alone and is incomplete. The table has 600,000 to 750,000 clones, roughly 78% seen once. The source is a woman aged 30 to 39 in good health. Input material: memory CD4+ T cells sorted from blood. Specified subset: CD45RA-negative fraction.

CDR3 DNA sequence: TGTGCCAGCGGCTTACAGGAGGGAAACACCATATATTTT. Protein sequence: CASGLQEGNTIYF. V gene TRBV7-2 combines with J gene TRBJ1-3; tentative D call: TRBD1 (5 bases). Germline assignment: CDR1 SGHTA and CDR2 FQGNSA. The CDR3 runs 13 residues.